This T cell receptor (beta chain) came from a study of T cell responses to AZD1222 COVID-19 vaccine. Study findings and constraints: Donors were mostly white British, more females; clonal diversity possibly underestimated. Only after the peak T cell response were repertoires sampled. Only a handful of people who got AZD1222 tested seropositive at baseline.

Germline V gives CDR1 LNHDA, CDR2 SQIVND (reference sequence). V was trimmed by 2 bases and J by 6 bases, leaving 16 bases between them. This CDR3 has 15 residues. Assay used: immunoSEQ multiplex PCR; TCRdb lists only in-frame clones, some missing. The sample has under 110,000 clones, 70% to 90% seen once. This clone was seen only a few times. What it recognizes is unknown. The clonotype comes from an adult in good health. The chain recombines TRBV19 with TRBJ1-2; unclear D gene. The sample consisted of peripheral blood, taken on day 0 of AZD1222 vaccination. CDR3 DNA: TGTGCCAGTAGTATATCCCCCCCGACGGGCCATGGCTACACCTTC. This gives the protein CASSISPPTGHGYTF.